What follows describes a single T cell receptor beta chain. The data were taken from a study of OX40 agonist ivuxolimab in advanced cancers. Profiled with immunoSEQ multiplex PCR; TCRdb holds only in-frame clones, not every one. This table holds around 110,000 clones, 91% found once. Specimen: CD4+ or CD8+ T cells sorted from blood, collected in a trial of the OX40 agonist ivuxolimab. The sequence derives from an adult with an advanced solid tumor such as melanoma, head and neck, liver or kidney cancer.

The CDR3 region has the DNA TGTGCCAGCAGCCTCCCGGGCGGGCTAGCGGAGAGCTCCTACGAGCAGTACTTC. Translating gives CASSLPGGLAESSYEQYF. The chain uses TRBV28 and TRBJ2-7, with 7 positions matching TRBD2. Germline loops: CDR1 MDHEN, CDR2 SYDVKM. The junction had 17 bases not matched to a gene; V was cut back by 6 bases and J by 0 bases. The CDR3 is made up of 18 amino acids. The full variable domain, in which reference TRBV28 and TRBJ2-7 provide the parts outside the CDR3, is DVKVTQSSRYLVKRTGEKVFLECVQDMDHENMFWYRQDPGLGLRLIYFSYDVKMKEKGDIPEGYSVSREKKERFSLILESASTNQTSMYLCASSLPGGLAESSYEQYFGPGTRLTVT.